This TCR beta chain is from a study of shared T cell receptors in the human thymus. Sequenced by immunoSEQ multiplex PCR; TCRdb stores in-frame clones only, minus some. This repertoire shows over 350,000 clones, about 95% found once; its top ten account for approximately 0.02%. Deletions cut 2 bases from V and 8 bases from J, with 16 bases between. The CDR3 length is 14 residues. Germline CDR1 is SGHNT and CDR2 is YYREEE (reference sequence). Input material: thymocytes. The V call is TRBV5-4, the J call TRBJ1-2; no firm D call. The TCR was taken from a human donor. The CDR3 sequence: CASSFDTAPQGYTF. The CDR3 bases are TGTGCCAGCAGCTTTGACACTGCCCCTCAGGGCTACACCTTC.